This T cell receptor beta chain was recorded in a study of cytomegalovirus exposure and HLA in healthy donors. J lost 7 bases, V lost 3 bases, and 5 bases had no gene match. The CDR3 sequence is 13 residues long. Germline CDR1 is MNHEY and CDR2 is SMNVEV (reference sequence). The study ran its PCR with 60 Vbeta and 13 Jbeta primers. Sequencing used immunoSEQ multiplex PCR; TCRdb keeps in-frame clones, though not all of them. The repertoire has under 300,000 clones, around 90% of them found once; the top ten carry about 1.7%. This chain links TRBV27 with TRBJ2-7, with TRBD1 identical over 8 bases. The specimen was PBMCs. The TCR originated in a girl aged 2-9 years in good health and CMV-seronegative. CDR3 residues: CASSFPTGAEQYF. The CDR3 region has the DNA TGTGCCAGCAGTTTCCCGACAGGGGCTGAGCAGTACTTC.